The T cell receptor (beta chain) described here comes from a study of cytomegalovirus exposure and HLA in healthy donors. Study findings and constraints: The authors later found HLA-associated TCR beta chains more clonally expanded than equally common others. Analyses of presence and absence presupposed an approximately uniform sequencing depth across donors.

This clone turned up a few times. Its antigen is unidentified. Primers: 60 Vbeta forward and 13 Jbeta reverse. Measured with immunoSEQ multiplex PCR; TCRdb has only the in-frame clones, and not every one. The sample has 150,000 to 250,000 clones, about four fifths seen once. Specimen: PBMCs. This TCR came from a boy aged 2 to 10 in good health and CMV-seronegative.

CDR3 amino acids: CASSIDRGAGYEQYF. DNA of the CDR3: TGTGCCAGTAGTATAGATCGGGGTGCAGGATACGAGCAGTACTTC. This sequence joins TRBV19 and TRBJ2-7; tentative D call: TRBD2 (5 bases). This CDR3 contains 15 residues. Germline V gene sequence: CDR1 LNHDA, CDR2 SQIVND (reference sequence). Trimming pared 0 bases from V and 4 bases from J, leaving 13 bases between.